The rows below give T cell receptor beta chains drawn from one sample of a study of CD8 T cells in ankylosing spondylitis. MiXCR was run by TCRdb on the 5' RACE reads, yielding one entry per CDR3 protein. The table has about 340,000 distinct CDR3 sequences, around 15% seen once; the top ten hold about 1.1%. Sequenced sample: blood, either unsorted or a sorted T cell fraction (not recorded which). These TCRs come from a male donor with ankylosing spondylitis or in good health (not recorded which). CDR3s include the opening cysteine and the closing phenylalanine or tryptophan. Each record gives: J gene, clone size, V gene, D gene, CDR3 DNA, CDR3 protein. D genes are given only for firm matches. Part of the rows lack a size; the others show once, few, many or a class for expanded clones.

>TRBJ2-2|many|TRBV7-9|-
TGTGCCAGCAGCTTAGGACGCGGTTTCGGCGGGGAGCTGTTTTTT
CASSLGRGFGGELFF
>TRBJ2-1|-|TRBV3-1|-
TGTGCCTTCAGTTTAAGGGTTAGCGTTACCCAAGGCTACAATGAGCAGTTCTTC
CAFSLRVSVTQGYNEQFF
>TRBJ2-7|many|TRBV5-1|TRBD1
TGCGCCAGCAGTCGAGGGACAGCCTACGAGCAGTACTTC
CASSRGTAYEQYF
>TRBJ2-1|few|TRBV5-1|TRBD2
TGCGCCAGCAGCTTGGGCGGGAGGGCCCTCGGTTCCTACAATGAGCAGTTCTTC
CASSLGGRALGSYNEQFF
>TRBJ1-2|few|TRBV7-2|TRBD1
TGTGCCAGCAGCCGAATGGACAGGGGGTATGGCTACACCTTC
CASSRMDRGYGYTF
>TRBJ1-6|few|TRBV20-1|TRBD1
TGCAGTGCCCAGGACAGGGCGAGCTCCTATAATTCACCCCTCCACTTT
CSAQDRASSYNSPLHF
>TRBJ2-7|few|TRBV12-3/TRBV12-4|TRBD1
TGTGCCAGCAGTTTGGGGACAGGGGGACTCGTCGGGAGCTCCTACGAGCAGTACTTC
CASSLGTGGLVGSSYEQYF
>TRBJ2-2|many|TRBV4-1|-
TGCGCCAGCAGCCAAGAGATTGGGGCGCTACGAGCACCCGGGGAGCTGTTTTTT
CASSQEIGALRAPGELFF
>TRBJ2-2|few|TRBV4-1|TRBD1
TGCGCCAGCAGCCAAGCAAGAATAGGCTATGGGACAGCCCGAGACACCGGGGAGCTGTTTTTT
CASSQARIGYGTARDTGELFF
>TRBJ1-1|-|TRBV5-1|-
TGCGCCAGCAGCTTGGAATTTAACACTGAAGCTTTCTTT
CASSLEFNTEAFF
>TRBJ1-6|few|TRBV12-3/TRBV12-4|TRBD1
TGTGCCAGCAGCCTGTCGGGACAGTTTAATTCACCCCTCCACTTT
CASSLSGQFNSPLHF
>TRBJ2-1|few|TRBV18|-
TGTGCCAGCTCACCCTTAGGGGAAGGGTACAATGAGCAGTTCTTC
CASSPLGEGYNEQFF
>TRBJ1-1|few|TRBV20-1|TRBD1
TGCAGTGCACTGCAGGGGGGCACTGAAGCTTTCTTT
CSALQGGTEAFF